The present T cell receptor beta chain was sequenced within a study of T cells after yellow fever vaccination. The length of the CDR3 is 11 residues. V lost 3 bases and J lost 10, with 4 bases in between. This clonotype showed up many times. The antigen remains undetermined. Findings and caveats of the study: Researchers report a weaker secondary response that nonetheless peaked faster, day 5 versus 15.

MiXCR, applied by TCRdb to the 5' RACE reads, yields one record per CDR3 protein. The sample includes approximately 260,000 distinct CDR3 sequences, 13% of them seen just once. The sample was CD4+ T cells sorted from PBMCs, taken 45 days after the yellow fever booster vaccination. This TCR derives from a man aged 25-40 years who received the YFV17D yellow fever vaccine. The genes are TRBV12-3 or TRBV12-4 and TRBJ1-6; D remains ambiguous. The CDR3 DNA sequence: TGTGCCAGCAGTTTTGAATCACCCCTCCACTTT. It specifies CASSFESPLHF.